These T cell receptor beta chains were read from a single sample in a study of blood T cell repertoires in COVID-19. TCRdb's copy holds only in-frame clones and misses some; the assay was immunoSEQ multiplex PCR. The top ten hold less than 6% of the sample, which has about 300,000 clones, roughly 85% seen once. The sequenced material came from PBMCs or T cells enriched from blood (not recorded which). The receptors stem from a woman younger than 45 who had recovered from COVID-19. CDR3s include the opening cysteine and the closing phenylalanine or tryptophan. A D gene is named only where the DNA matches it firmly. A row's size may be missing; if present it is once, few, many or a size class.

clone_size	v_call	d_call	j_call	cdr3_nt	cdr3_aa
NA	TRBV7-3	NA	TRBJ2-1	TGTGCCAGCAGCTTAATTGGGGGCAGCTCCTACAATGAGCAGTTCTTC	CASSLIGGSSYNEQFF
NA	TRBV9	NA	TRBJ1-2	TGTGCCAGCAGCGTAGATCCGTATGGCTACACCTTC	CASSVDPYGYTF
once	TRBV5-1	TRBD2	TRBJ2-5	TGCGCCAGCAGCTTGGCACTCACTAGCGGCACGAGGGAGACCCAGTACTTC	CASSLALTSGTRETQYF
NA	TRBV9	NA	TRBJ1-1	TGTGCCAGCAGTCCAGGTGGCAGGGAAGGGACTGAAGCTTTCTTT	CASSPGGREGTEAFF
NA	TRBV5-6	NA	TRBJ1-1	TGTGCCAGCAGCTTGATGAACAGATACACTGAAGCTTTCTTT	CASSLMNRYTEAFF
NA	TRBV4-2	NA	TRBJ1-5	TGTGCCAGCAGCCAAGACAGGGCGGATCAGCCCCAGCATTTT	CASSQDRADQPQHF
NA	TRBV5-1	TRBD2	TRBJ2-3	TGCGCCAGCAGCTCCACCGGGACTAGCGGCACAGATACGCAGTATTTT	CASSSTGTSGTDTQYF
NA	TRBV4-3	NA	TRBJ2-1	TGCGCCAGCAGCCCCCCGGGCAGGGGGAAGGGGGGTGAGCAGTTCTTC	CASSPPGRGKGGEQFF
NA	TRBV9	NA	TRBJ2-3	TGTGCCAGCAGCGTAGAGGCGGGGACTAGCACAGATACGCAGTATTTT	CASSVEAGTSTDTQYF
NA	TRBV3-1/TRBV3-2	NA	TRBJ2-2	TGTGCCAGCAGCCAAGATGCGGTCCGAACCGGGGAGCTGTTTTTT	CASSQDAVRTGELFF
NA	TRBV6-5	NA	TRBJ2-7	TGTGCCAGCAGCCTTCAGGGCTGGGGCGAGCAGTACTTC	CASSLQGWGEQYF
NA	TRBV12-3/TRBV12-4	NA	TRBJ2-3	TGTGCCAGCAGTTTCTCTAAAGATACGCAGTATTTT	CASSFSKDTQYF
NA	TRBV7-8	NA	TRBJ1-5	TGTGCCAGCAGCTTAGTAGAGGGCCAGCCCCAGCATTTT	CASSLVEGQPQHF
few	TRBV5-3	TRBD1	TRBJ1-5	TGTGCCAGAAGCTTTGGCAGGGGGCACAATCAGCCCCAGCATTTT	CARSFGRGHNQPQHF
NA	TRBV7-9	TRBD1	TRBJ2-5	TGTGCCAGCAGCTCGACAGGGCTACTGGGGGAGACCCAGTACTTC	CASSSTGLLGETQYF
once	TRBV18	NA	TRBJ1-1	TGTGCCAGCTCACCGAGGGGGGGTGAAGCTTTCTTT	CASSPRGGEAFF
NA	TRBV19	NA	TRBJ1-1	TGTGCCAGTAGTACGCATCGAGGGGGAGGGACTGAAGCTTTCTTT	CASSTHRGGGTEAFF
NA	TRBV7-8	NA	TRBJ1-6	TGTGCCAGCAGCTTTGGAAGGGGACAACCAAATTCACCCCTCCACTTT	CASSFGRGQPNSPLHF
NA	TRBV30	TRBD1	TRBJ1-6	TGTGCCTGGAGTGGGACAGGATATTCACCCCTCCACTTT	CAWSGTGYSPLHF
NA	TRBV5-1	TRBD1	TRBJ1-2	TGCGCCAGCAGCCTAGGGTCAGGGGGCACGTTTCTCTATGGCTACACCTTC	CASSLGSGGTFLYGYTF
NA	TRBV6-6	TRBD2	TRBJ2-5	TGTGCCAGCAGCTCCCAACAGCGGGGAGGGGCCCAGTACTTC	CASSSQQRGGAQYF
NA	TRBV5-4	NA	TRBJ1-5	TGTGCCAGCAGCTTGACGGGAAGTGACAGCAATCAGCCCCAGCATTTT	CASSLTGSDSNQPQHF
NA	TRBV19	TRBD1	TRBJ1-6	TGTGCCAGTAGGCTGACAGGGGGCGAGTCACCCCTCCACTTT	CASRLTGGESPLHF